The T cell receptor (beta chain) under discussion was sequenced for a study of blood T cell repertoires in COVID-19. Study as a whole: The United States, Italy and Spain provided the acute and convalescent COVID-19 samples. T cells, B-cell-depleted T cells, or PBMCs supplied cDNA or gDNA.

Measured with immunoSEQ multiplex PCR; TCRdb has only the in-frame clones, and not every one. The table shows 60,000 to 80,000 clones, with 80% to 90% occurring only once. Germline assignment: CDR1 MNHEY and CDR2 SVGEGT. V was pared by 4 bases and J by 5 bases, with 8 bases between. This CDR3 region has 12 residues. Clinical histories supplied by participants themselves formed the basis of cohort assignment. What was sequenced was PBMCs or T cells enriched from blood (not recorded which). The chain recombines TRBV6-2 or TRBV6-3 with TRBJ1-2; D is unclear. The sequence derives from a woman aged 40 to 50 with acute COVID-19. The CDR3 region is CASSFQAYGYTF. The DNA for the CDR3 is TGTGCCAGCAGTTTTCAGGCATATGGCTACACCTTC.